These 32 T cell receptor beta chains were sequenced from one sample in a study of T-cell memory formation after mild COVID-19. TCRdb recomputed calls from the 5' RACE reads with MiXCR, one row per CDR3 protein. The data show 250,000 to 300,000 distinct CDR3 sequences, roughly 17% seen once. Sequencing was done on a sample of PBMCs or a T cell subset sorted from them (not recorded which). These receptors originate from a man between 18 and 35 years old who had mild COVID-19 (a few samples of this study predate the infection). Cell type and time point are not known.

In its sample, this clonotype was seen a few times. The gene calls are TRBV7-2 and TRBJ2-7; 8 bases are shared with TRBD1. V was pared by 5 bases and J by 3 bases, with 3 bases of the junction left unmatched. CDR3 length: 13 amino acids. Germline V gene lookup returns CDR1 SGHTA and CDR2 FQGNSA. CDR3 DNA sequence: TGTGCCAGCAGCATCGGGACAGGCTACGAGCAGTACGTC. Translation gives CASSIGTGYEQYV.

This clonotype was counted only a few times. The chain recombines TRBV4-3 with TRBJ2-7; D is unresolved. V was clipped by 2 bases and J by 4 bases, with 9 bases between them. The CDR3 has 13 amino acids. Germline assignment: CDR1 LGHNA and CDR2 YSLEER. The CDR3 spells CASSQLIRYEQYF. DNA for the CDR3: TGCGCCAGCAGCCAATTGATAAGGTACGAGCAGTACTTC.

The rearrangement joins TRBV11-2 to TRBJ2-6; tentative D call: TRBD1 (5 bases). The CDR3 contains 14 residues. From germline, CDR1 is SGHAT and CDR2 FQNNGV. Deletions cut 6 bases from V and 1 base from J, with 7 bases between. CDR3 sequence reads: CASRRQSGANVLTF. The CDR3 DNA follows: TGTGCCAGCAGGCGACAGTCTGGGGCCAACGTCCTGACTTTC.

This clonotype was seen a handful of times. The chain combines TRBV9 with TRBJ1-2, with D maybe TRBD1 (6 bases). Trimming left V 3 bases short and J 7 bases short, with 19 bases between. The CDR3 covers 15 residues. Germline V lookup: CDR1 SGDLS, CDR2 YYNGEE. CDR3 in amino acids: CASSGDTIWKSGYTF. The CDR3 nucleotides read TGTGCCAGCAGCGGGGACACAATTTGGAAGTCTGGCTACACCTTC. Full variable domain (remainder filled in from reference TRBV9 and TRBJ1-2): DSGVTQTPKHLITATGQRVTLRCSPRSGDLSVYWYQQSLDQGLQFLIQYYNGEERAKGNILERFSAQQFPDLHSELNLSSLELGDSALYFCASSGDTIWKSGYTFGSGTRLTVV.

The chain joins TRBV12-3 or TRBV12-4 to TRBJ2-1, with D possibly matching TRBD1 (5 bases). V lost 6 bases and J lost 14, with 17 bases in between. The CDR3 is 12 residues long. CDR3: CASRATGKQEFF. Here the CDR3 DNA reads TGTGCCAGCAGGGCTACCGGTAAACAGGAGTTCTTC.

Many counts were recorded for this clonotype. V is TRBV7-2 and J is TRBJ2-7, with D possibly being TRBD1 (7 bases). V lost 3 bases, J lost 1 base, and 13 bases lay in between. In germline, CDR1 is SGHTA, CDR2 FQGNSA. The CDR3 loop spans 15 amino acids. Written as DNA, the CDR3 is TGTGCCAGCAGCTTGGAACCAGGGGGGTCCTACGAGCAGTACGTC. This gives the protein CASSLEPGGSYEQYV.

This clonotype came up a few times. V is TRBV30 and J is TRBJ2-3; D remains ambiguous. The V end was cut by 3 bases, the J end by 9 bases, with 16 bases between. This CDR3 contains 13 residues. Germline values: CDR1 GTSNPN, CDR2 SVGIG (reference sequence). CDR3 sequence (DNA): TGTGCCTGGAGAATAATTACTGGTAAAACGCAGTATTTT. Encoded protein: CAWRIITGKTQYF.

In DNA, the CDR3 is TGTGCCAGCAGTTTGAGGGGTAACGGGGGCGTCGAGCAGTACTTC. It encodes CASSLRGNGGVEQYF. The chain links TRBV28 to TRBJ2-7, with D perhaps given as TRBD1 or TRBD2 (6 bases each). V was trimmed by 3 bases and J by 6 bases, leaving 18 bases between them. CDR1 is MDHEN and CDR2 is SYDVKM in the germline V gene. The CDR3 loop spans 15 amino acids.

The rearrangement uses TRBV4-2 and TRBJ2-5, with unresolved D. Germline V gene data show CDR1 as LGHNA and CDR2 as YNFKEQ. This CDR3 spans 15 amino acids. Trimming removed 0 bases at V and 1 base at J, with 9 bases between. The chain's CDR3 is CASSQEKQAQETQYF. The CDR3 nucleotides are TGTGCCAGCAGCCAAGAAAAACAAGCCCAAGAGACCCAGTACTTC.

In this sample, this clonotype turned up a few times. V usage is TRBV7-2 and J usage is TRBJ1-1; 8 nucleotides match TRBD1. Trimming removed 1 base from V and 0 bases from J; junction bases left unmatched: 13. The CDR3 spans 19 residues. Per germline, CDR1 SGHTA and CDR2 FQGNSA. The CDR3 here is CASSLVGSYGTGMNTEAFF. For the CDR3, the DNA is TGTGCCAGCAGCTTAGTCGGAAGCTATGGGACAGGTATGAACACTGAAGCTTTCTTT.

In this sample, this clonotype turned up many times. V is TRBV10-3 and J is TRBJ1-6; D not certain. Germline V gene sequence: CDR1 ENHRY, CDR2 SYGVKD. CDR3 length: 12 residues. Trimming cost V 6 bases and J 6 bases, with 6 bases left between them. In nucleotides, the CDR3 is TGTGCCATCAGCGCCGCTAATTCACCCCTCCACTTT. Protein sequence: CAISAANSPLHF.

In its sample, this clonotype was seen a few times. This chain links TRBV18 with TRBJ2-2; 8 positions agree with TRBD1. The V and J ends lost 5 bases and 1 base, in that order; junction bases with no gene match: 3. CDR1 is KGHSH and CDR2 is LQKENI in the germline V gene. The CDR3 runs 15 residues. CDR3: CASSKGTGNTGELFF. The CDR3 DNA sequence: TGTGCCAGCTCAAAAGGGACAGGGAACACCGGGGAGCTGTTTTTT.

The rearrangement joins TRBV7-2 to TRBJ1-2, with 10 bases identical to TRBD1. The CDR3 extends over 16 amino acids. Trimming removed 7 bases from V and 8 bases from J; junction bases left unmatched: 16. From germline, CDR1 is SGHTA and CDR2 FQGNSA. CDR3 sequence (DNA): TGTGCCAGCACCCTCGTCGGGACAGGGGACCTATACGGCTACACCTTC. Translation: CASTLVGTGDLYGYTF.

V usage is TRBV10-3 and J usage is TRBJ2-7; D gene uncertain. In germline, CDR1 is ENHRY, CDR2 SYGVKD. Trimming stripped 2 bases from V and 3 bases from J, with 14 bases between. This CDR3 has 15 amino acids. The CDR3 DNA sequence: TGTGCCATCAGTGAGGCGACGCTAGAGTTCTACGAGCAGTACTTC. This translates into CAISEATLEFYEQYF.

Details on this clonotype: Relative to the germline gene, one junction end is altered; a read error may explain this. This chain links TRBV7-6 with TRBJ1-5; D remains ambiguous. Per the germline V gene, CDR1 is SGHVS and CDR2 is FNYEAQ. The CDR3 has 13 amino acids. Here the CDR3 reads CASSLAVNQPQHF. The DNA of the CDR3 is TGTGCCAGCAGCCTAGCGGTCAATCAGCCCCAGCATTTT.

This clonotype was found a few times. This chain joins TRBV20-1 and TRBJ2-3, with 14 bases identical to TRBD2. Germline V gene sequence: CDR1 DFQATT, CDR2 SNEGSKA (reference sequence). The CDR3 is made up of 17 amino acids. The V segment lost 1 base and the J segment 4 bases; nucleotides outside the gene matches: 7. CDR3 DNA sequence: TGCAGTGCTAGAGGACTAGCGGGGGGGTATTGGTCAGATACGCAGTATTTT. Translated, it gives CSARGLAGGYWSDTQYF.

This clonotype was found many times. The V and J genes are TRBV7-6 and TRBJ2-1, with 8 bases fitting TRBD2. The junction had 15 bases not matched to a gene; V was cut back by 3 bases and J by 5 bases. The CDR3 is 18 amino acids. Germline assignment: CDR1 SGHVS and CDR2 FNYEAQ. In nucleotides, the CDR3 is TGTGCCAGCAGCTTTATCCCCCAAGCGGGGGTTGCGCACAATGAGCAGTTCTTC. Translated, it gives CASSFIPQAGVAHNEQFF.

This clonotype appeared a few times. CDR3 DNA sequence: TGTGCCAGCAGGAGACAGGGATGGACCGGGGAGCTGTTTTTT. Translating it yields CASRRQGWTGELFF. This chain joins TRBV6-5 and TRBJ2-2; 7 positions agree with TRBD1. This CDR3 region has 14 residues. The germline V gene encodes CDR1 MNHEY and CDR2 SVGAGI. Unmatched junction bases numbered 6, after V lost 6 bases and J lost 5 bases.

This clonotype was detected a few times. The chain employs TRBV20-1 and TRBJ2-3; D is undetermined. Germline V CDR1 and CDR2: DFQATT, SNEGSKA (reference sequence). The CDR3 totals 14 residues. Trimming removed 3 bases at V and 3 bases at J, with 13 bases between. CDR3 in DNA: TGCAGTGCTAGCACCCCCGACCTTACAGATACGCAGTATTTT. Its protein is CSASTPDLTDTQYF.

The chain recombines TRBV24-1 with TRBJ1-4; 7 bases line up with TRBD1. The CDR3 loop spans 14 amino acids. Per the germline V gene, CDR1 is KGHDR and CDR2 is SFDVKD. The V segment lost 8 bases and the J segment 4 bases; nucleotides outside the gene matches: 6. CDR3 protein: CATTPGQSNEKLFF. In DNA form, the CDR3 reads TGTGCCACCACCCCGGGACAGAGTAATGAAAAACTGTTTTTT.

This clonotype was counted between two and nine times. The chain employs TRBV20-1 and TRBJ2-3; a possible D gene is TRBD2 (6 bases). V shed 0 bases and J shed 2 bases, with 12 bases lying between them. This CDR3 has 15 amino acids. CDR1 and CDR2 from the germline V gene are DFQATT and SNEGSKA (reference sequence). The CDR3 sequence is CSARDHGGNTDTQYF. Here the CDR3 DNA reads TGCAGTGCTAGAGATCACGGGGGAAACACAGATACGCAGTATTTT.

This chain uses TRBV4-3 with TRBJ2-1, with D perhaps TRBD1 (5 bases). The germline V gene encodes CDR1 LGHNA and CDR2 YSLEER. The V gene lost 3 bases and the J gene lost 1 base, with 16 bases spanning the gap. This CDR3 has 17 residues. The CDR3: CASSQADPRESYNEQFF. Written as DNA, the CDR3 is TGCGCCAGCAGCCAGGCAGACCCCAGGGAATCCTACAATGAGCAGTTCTTC.

V is TRBV7-9 and J is TRBJ2-1; D may be TRBD1 or TRBD2 (5 bases each). V lost 5 bases and J lost 2, with 13 bases in between. CDR3 length equals 15 residues. Per germline, CDR1 SEHNR and CDR2 FQNEAQ (reference sequence). The CDR3 loop reads CASSPRGSPYNEQFF. CDR3 in DNA: TGTGCCAGCAGCCCGAGGGGATCTCCCTACAATGAGCAGTTCTTC.

The rearrangement joins TRBV12-3 or TRBV12-4 to TRBJ1-6; D is unresolved. This CDR3 contains 17 residues. V shed 3 bases and J shed 3 bases, with 15 bases lying between them. The CDR3 spells CASSFSVGRNYNSPLHF. CDR3 DNA: TGTGCCAGCAGTTTCTCGGTAGGGAGGAACTATAATTCACCCCTCCACTTT.

The chain links TRBV6-5 to TRBJ2-1, with D possibly being TRBD2 (6 bases). Trimming left V 0 bases short and J 7 bases short, with 10 bases between. Germline lookup yields CDR1 MNHEY and CDR2 SVGAGI. CDR3 length equals 14 residues. CDR3 nucleotide sequence: TGTGCCAGCAGTTACTCGACGGCGGGGAATGAGCAGTTCTTC. The encoded protein is CASSYSTAGNEQFF.

The table lists this clonotype with a few counts. The chain joins TRBV5-1 to TRBJ2-3, with D hard to call. Germline values: CDR1 SGHRS, CDR2 YFSETQ. The CDR3 has 16 amino acids. The V end was cut by 4 bases, the J end by 0 bases, with 15 bases between. The CDR3 DNA sequence: TGCGCCAGCAGCAGATCCGAGACGTCTAGCACAGATACGCAGTATTTT. Translation: CASSRSETSSTDTQYF.

The chain employs TRBV7-2 and TRBJ2-1, with a weak D call TRBD2 (6 bases). With 5 bases removed from V and 7 bases from J, the gap between germline ends came to 12 bases. Germline V gives CDR1 SGHTA, CDR2 FQGNSA. This CDR3 is 13 amino acids long. The CDR3 loop is CASSRSGRNEQFF. In nucleotides, the CDR3 is TGTGCCAGCAGCCGAAGCGGGCGTAATGAGCAGTTCTTC.

This clonotype was seen repeatedly, ten times or more. This rearrangement joins TRBV12-3 or TRBV12-4 to TRBJ2-5; possibly TRBD1 or TRBD2 for D (5 bases each). This CDR3 has 14 amino acids. Trimming stripped 3 bases from V and 4 bases from J, with 12 bases between. CDR3 in DNA: TGTGCCAGCAGTTTGATAGGGGACGGAGAGACCCAGTACTTC. It encodes CASSLIGDGETQYF.

The chain uses TRBV19 and TRBJ2-3; no firm D call. The V gene lost 6 bases and the J gene lost 1 base, with 8 bases spanning the gap. The CDR3 sequence is 13 residues long. Germline V gene lookup returns CDR1 LNHDA and CDR2 SQIVND (reference sequence). CDR3 protein: CASRDQGTDTQYF. DNA for the CDR3: TGTGCCAGTAGGGATCAGGGCACAGATACGCAGTATTTT.

This clonotype was counted a few times. The V gene is TRBV28, the J gene TRBJ1-2; 7 nucleotides agree with TRBD1. The CDR3 is 13 amino acids. Per the germline V gene, CDR1 is MDHEN and CDR2 is SYDVKM. Losses at the gene ends were 6 bases for V and 8 bases for J; bases not matched to a gene: 9. The CDR3 reads CASSYDRVKGYTF. The CDR3 DNA reads as TGTGCCAGCAGCTATGACAGGGTAAAGGGCTACACCTTC.

CDR3 DNA: TGTGCCAGCAGCGTAGGAATGAGTGCGGACACACAAGATACGCAGTATTTT. Translation gives CASSVGMSADTQDTQYF. This chain joins TRBV9 and TRBJ2-3, with D perhaps TRBD1 (5 bases). This CDR3 has 17 residues. Trimming stripped 0 bases from V and 5 bases from J, with 19 bases between. Germline assignment: CDR1 SGDLS and CDR2 YYNGEE.

This clonotype was detected only a few times. This chain uses TRBV7-9 with TRBJ2-7; D not certain. The CDR3 has 13 amino acids. Germline CDR1 and CDR2: SEHNR and FQNEAQ (reference sequence). Between the trimmed V and J ends, which lost 5 bases and 4 bases, there was a span of 12 bases. The CDR3 region is CASSAPGSYEQYF. The CDR3 DNA is TGTGCCAGCAGCGCCCCCGGCTCGTACGAGCAGTACTTC.